This record looks at one T cell receptor beta chain sequence and its context. There are 11 residues in the CDR3. Per the germline V gene, CDR1 is DFQATT and CDR2 is SNEGSKA (reference sequence). Per the original data handling: The assay estimated nucleated cells by amplifying reference gene primers. TCRdb keeps only in-frame clones here, not all; method: immunoSEQ multiplex PCR. V, J and clone size are taken as reported in that table, and D and trimming were inferred from the DNA itself. The sample consists of 90,000 to 110,000 clones, roughly 80% of them appearing once. This record belongs to a study of blood T cell repertoires in COVID-19. On the study more broadly: From the United States, Italy and Spain came samples of acute and convalescent COVID-19.

V usage is TRBV20-1 and J usage is TRBJ1-2, with 7 nucleotides matching TRBD1. The sample was peripheral blood. This clonotype was obtained from a woman aged 80 or older with acute or convalescent COVID-19. The CDR3 bases are TGCAGCTCCGGGACAGACTATGGCTACACCTTC. It yields the protein CSSGTDYGYTF.